These T cell receptor beta chains were read from a single sample in a study of blood T cell repertoires in COVID-19. The repertoire was sequenced with immunoSEQ multiplex PCR; TCRdb's copy has only in-frame clones and lacks some. Of about 240,000 clones listed, about 68% are singletons. Sequenced material: peripheral blood. These receptors originate from a woman aged 80 or over with acute or convalescent COVID-19. Each CDR3 is given with its conserved first and last residue. A D gene is named only where the DNA matches it firmly. Part of the rows lack a size; the others show once, few, many or a class for expanded clones.

J gene	V gene	clone size	CDR3 length	D gene	CDR3 DNA	CDR3 protein
TRBJ2-2	TRBV25-1	once	17	TRBD2	TGTGCCAGCAGTGAATGGGAAGGACGGGAGGGGACCGGGGAGCTGTTTTTT	CASSEWEGREGTGELFF
TRBJ2-7	TRBV5-6	NA	15	TRBD2	TGTGCCAGCAGCTTGATCGAGCGGGAGTCCTACGAGCAGTACTTC	CASSLIERESYEQYF
TRBJ2-1	TRBV6-1	few	14	TRBD2	TGTGCCAGCAGTGAACTCCCTAGCGGGAGGGCGGAGTTCTTC	CASSELPSGRAEFF
TRBJ2-2	TRBV19	NA	16	NA	TGTGCCAGTACCCCTCTCGGACGGACTTCAGGTGGGGAGCTGTTTTTT	CASTPLGRTSGGELFF
TRBJ1-4	TRBV5-1	NA	16	TRBD1	TGCGCCAGCAGCTTGGGCTCTGCAGGGGGCGTAGAAAAACTGTTTTTT	CASSLGSAGGVEKLFF
TRBJ1-3	TRBV4-1	NA	15	NA	TGCGCCAGCAGCCGAGAGCGATTCTCTGGAAACACCATATATTTT	CASSRERFSGNTIYF
TRBJ2-7	TRBV11-1	NA	13	NA	TGTGCCAGCAGCTTTAACAGGTGGGGTAAGCAGTACTTC	CASSFNRWGKQYF
TRBJ2-1	TRBV4-1	NA	15	NA	TGCGCCAGCAGCCAAGTAGGGGCCTCCTACAATGAGCAGTTCTTC	CASSQVGASYNEQFF
TRBJ1-2	TRBV11-2	NA	15	TRBD1	TGTGCCAGCAGCCTAACGGACAGGGGACAATACGGCTACACCTTC	CASSLTDRGQYGYTF
TRBJ2-5	TRBV4-3	NA	16	NA	TGCGCCAGCAGCCAAGGTTCTTCCCCACGGCAAGAGACCCAGTACTTC	CASSQGSSPRQETQYF
TRBJ2-7	TRBV7-9	few	17	TRBD1	TGTGCCAGCAGCAACTCAGGGGGCGCGGGACACGCGTACGAGCAGTACTTC	CASSNSGGAGHAYEQYF
TRBJ2-7	TRBV18	NA	15	TRBD1	TGTGCCAGCTCACGGAGAGCCGGGACAGTCTACGAGCAGTACTTC	CASSRRAGTVYEQYF
TRBJ1-3	TRBV19	NA	15	NA	TGTGCCAGTAGTATCCCGCGGGTAACTGGAAACACCATATATTTT	CASSIPRVTGNTIYF
TRBJ2-7	TRBV5-4	NA	15	NA	TGTGCCAGCAGCTTTGAGTCTGGTCCCTCCTACGAGCAGTACTTC	CASSFESGPSYEQYF
TRBJ2-1	TRBV19	NA	16	NA	TGTGCCAGTAGCACACCAGCGGAGAGCTCCTACAATGAGCAGTTCTTC	CASSTPAESSYNEQFF
TRBJ1-2	TRBV12-3/TRBV12-4	NA	10	NA	TGTGCCAGCAGTTTTCGTGGCTACACCTTC	CASSFRGYTF
TRBJ1-5	TRBV7-9	NA	14	TRBD1	TGTGCCAGCAGCCCACAGGGGTTGCATCAGCCCCAGCATTTT	CASSPQGLHQPQHF
TRBJ1-5	TRBV18	NA	15	NA	TGTGCCAGCTCACCCGGACAGATTAGCAATCAGCCCCAGCATTTT	CASSPGQISNQPQHF
TRBJ1-1	TRBV19	many	12	NA	TGTGCCAGTAGAGACAAAAACACTGAAGCTTTCTTT	CASRDKNTEAFF
TRBJ2-7	TRBV7-2	NA	15	NA	TGTGCCAGCAGCTTAGCTAGCCCTCAAACAGGCGAGCAGTACTTC	CASSLASPQTGEQYF
TRBJ1-3	TRBV2	once	16	TRBD1	TGTGCCAGCAGTGACAGGGGACAGGGGGCGGGAAACACCATATATTTT	CASSDRGQGAGNTIYF
TRBJ2-3	TRBV3-1/TRBV3-2	many	16	TRBD2	TGTGCCAGCAGCCCGCTTAGACTAGCGGGGAAAGATACGCAGTATTTT	CASSPLRLAGKDTQYF
TRBJ2-1	TRBV7-9	NA	15	TRBD1	TGTGCCAGCAGCTTCCGGGACAGGGGGTGGAGTGAGCAGTTCTTC	CASSFRDRGWSEQFF
TRBJ2-5	TRBV19	NA	15	NA	TGTGCCAGTAGTATGAGTGGGGGCGGCACAGAGACCCAGTACTTC	CASSMSGGGTETQYF
TRBJ1-5	TRBV12-5	few	14	NA	TGTGCTAGTGGTTTGGACATTAGCAATCAGCCCCAGCATTTT	CASGLDISNQPQHF
TRBJ1-6	TRBV3-1/TRBV3-2	NA	16	NA	TGTGCCAGCAGCCAAGAATCGGCAGGGGCGAATTCACCCCTCCACTTT	CASSQESAGANSPLHF
TRBJ2-7	TRBV9	few	18	NA	TGTGCCAGCAGCCCAACCGGGACACCCACCGCGCCAACCTACGAGCAGTACTTC	CASSPTGTPTAPTYEQYF
TRBJ2-5	TRBV6-5	NA	16	NA	TGTGCCAGCAGTTACCCTAATGACAGTCGGCAAGAGACCCAGTACTTC	CASSYPNDSRQETQYF
TRBJ2-3	TRBV3-1/TRBV3-2	NA	15	TRBD2	TGTGCCAGCAGCCTCGCAGCGGGAGGGCTAGATACGCAGTATTTT	CASSLAAGGLDTQYF
TRBJ1-5	TRBV16	NA	16	NA	TGTGCCAGCAGCCAAAGGGCGGGGACGAGGAGCCAGCCCCAGCATTTT	CASSQRAGTRSQPQHF
TRBJ2-5	TRBV7-7	NA	15	NA	TGTGCCAGCAGCTTATTAGCAGGGGCAGGCGAGACCCAGTACTTC	CASSLLAGAGETQYF
TRBJ1-5	TRBV2	NA	14	NA	TGTGCCAGCAGTTATACAGGGAAGGGACAGCCCCAGCATTTT	CASSYTGKGQPQHF
TRBJ2-3	TRBV18	few	17	TRBD2	TGTGCCAGCTCCCCCGCGGGACTAGCGGGAGGCACAGATACGCAGTATTTT	CASSPAGLAGGTDTQYF
TRBJ1-2	TRBV18	NA	12	NA	TGTGCCAGCTCACAGGTACGGGAAGGCTACACCTTC	CASSQVREGYTF
TRBJ1-2	TRBV5-4	NA	14	TRBD1	TGTGCCAGCAGCTTATGGACAGGGGTCTATGGCTACACCTTC	CASSLWTGVYGYTF
TRBJ1-6	TRBV6-5	NA	15	NA	TGTGCCAGCAGTTACTCGAGGGATCCGGGCTCACCCCTCCACTTT	CASSYSRDPGSPLHF
TRBJ2-3	TRBV4-3	NA	18	TRBD2	TGCGCCAGCAGCCGCGGCGGGGCGGGGGGGACGAGTTTAAATACGCAGTATTTT	CASSRGGAGGTSLNTQYF
TRBJ2-7	TRBV5-1	NA	15	TRBD2	TGCGCCAGCAGCCCGGGGGGTACTTCGGGGGACGAGCAGTACTTC	CASSPGGTSGDEQYF
TRBJ1-3	TRBV5-1	NA	18	NA	TGCGCCAGCAGAAAGGCAGAGAGGTGGTTAGACTCTGGAAACACCATATATTTT	CASRKAERWLDSGNTIYF
TRBJ2-5	TRBV19	NA	9	NA	TGTGCCAGTAGTGCGGCCCAGTACTTC	CASSAAQYF
TRBJ1-2	TRBV6-5	NA	15	TRBD1	TGTGCCAGCAGCCCCGCCGGGACAGGACTATATGGCTACACCTTC	CASSPAGTGLYGYTF
TRBJ1-2	TRBV6-6	NA	12	NA	TGTGCCAGCAGCCGGGGGGACTATGGCTACACCTTC	CASSRGDYGYTF
TRBJ2-7	TRBV28	few	14	NA	TGTGCCAGCAGTTGGGCGGGACAGACCTACGAGCAGTACTTC	CASSWAGQTYEQYF
TRBJ2-1	TRBV2	NA	11	NA	TGTGCCAGCTCGCTATACAATGAGCAGTTCTTC	CASSLYNEQFF
TRBJ1-6	TRBV6-2/TRBV6-3	NA	14	TRBD1	TGTGCCAGCAGTAGGGACAGGGGAAATTCACCCCTCCACTTT	CASSRDRGNSPLHF
TRBJ1-5	TRBV6-5	NA	13	NA	TGTGCCAGCAGTTACTTTCAATATCAGCCCCAGCATTTT	CASSYFQYQPQHF
TRBJ1-5	TRBV19	few	18	TRBD1	TGTGCCAGTAGTCGGGGGCCGGGACAGGGGATTAACAATCAGCCCCAGCATTTT	CASSRGPGQGINNQPQHF
TRBJ2-2	TRBV7-2	NA	13	NA	TGTGCCAGCAGCTCCACAGGGTTCGGGGAGCTGTTTTTT	CASSSTGFGELFF
TRBJ2-3	TRBV15	NA	16	TRBD1	TGTGCCACCAGCAGAAGAACAGGGGGCCGCACAGATACGCAGTATTTT	CATSRRTGGRTDTQYF